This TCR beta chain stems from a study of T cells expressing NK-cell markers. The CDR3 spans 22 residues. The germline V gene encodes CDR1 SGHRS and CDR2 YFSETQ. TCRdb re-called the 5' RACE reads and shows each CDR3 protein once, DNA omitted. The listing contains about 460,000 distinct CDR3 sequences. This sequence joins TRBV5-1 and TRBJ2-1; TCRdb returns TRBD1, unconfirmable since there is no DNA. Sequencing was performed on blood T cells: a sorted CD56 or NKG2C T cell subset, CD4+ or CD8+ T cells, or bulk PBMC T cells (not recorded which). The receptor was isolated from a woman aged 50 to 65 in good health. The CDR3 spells CASSLAGQGLGLDGSSYNEQFF.